This T cell receptor beta chain was captured by sequencing in a study of shared clonotypes between healthy human individuals. Looked up from germline, CDR1 is MDHEN and CDR2 is SYDVKM. The CDR3 is made up of 16 amino acids. The J segment lost 4 bases and the V segment lost 5 bases, leaving 3 bases of the junction unmatched. Only in-frame clones appear in the TCRdb table, and some are missing; sequencing was by immunoSEQ multiplex PCR. The sample lists about 680,000 clones, about three quarters occurring once. This receptor was obtained from a woman in her 30s in good health. The gene calls are TRBV28 and TRBJ2-1; the match to TRBD2 covers 15 bases. The material sequenced was memory CD4+ T cells sorted from blood. Regarding subset: CD45RA-negative fraction. This CDR3 reads CASSIGTSGRYNEQFF. CDR3 sequence (DNA): TGTGCCAGCAGTATAGGGACTAGCGGGAGGTACAATGAGCAGTTCTTC.